Listed below are T cell receptor beta chains from one sample, sequenced in a study of technical replicates of blood from several donors. Sequencing used immunoSEQ multiplex PCR; TCRdb keeps in-frame clones, though not all of them. The table shows tens of thousands of clones, with 96% occurring only once. Sequenced input: T cells isolated from PBMCs. The receptors derive from a human donor in good health. Each CDR3 is given with its conserved first and last residue. A D gene is named only where the DNA matches it firmly. Size tells how often a clone was seen (once, few, many) or the class of an expanded clone, and some rows leave it out.

CDR3 protein,CDR3 DNA,D gene,J gene,V gene,clone size
CASSLAPQGGEKLFF,TGTGCCAGCAGCTTAGCGCCCCAGGGGGGTGAAAAACTGTTTTTT,TRBD1,TRBJ1-4,TRBV7-2,once
CASSPFWTGVSEQYF,TGTGCCAGCAGCCCTTTTTGGACAGGAGTAAGCGAGCAGTACTTC,TRBD1,TRBJ2-7,TRBV7-8,-
CASSPQRENHEQYF,TGCGCCAGCAGCCCTCAGCGGGAGAACCACGAGCAGTACTTC,TRBD2,TRBJ2-7,TRBV4-3,-
CASSSMGPGNEQFF,TGCGCCAGCAGCTCCATGGGCCCGGGGAATGAGCAGTTCTTC,-,TRBJ2-1,TRBV5-1,-
CASQRGQSNYGYTF,TGTGCCAGCCAGAGGGGACAGTCTAACTATGGCTACACCTTC,TRBD1,TRBJ1-2,TRBV9,-
CASSTGQGLSYEQYF,TGTGCCAGCAGTACCGGACAGGGGCTTTCCTACGAGCAGTACTTC,TRBD1,TRBJ2-7,TRBV2,-
CASSPQSAGGLNEQFF,TGTGCCAGCTCACCGCAGTCAGCGGGAGGGCTTAATGAGCAGTTCTTC,TRBD2,TRBJ2-1,TRBV18,-
CASSLGGDTYGYTF,TGCGCCAGCAGCTTGGGCGGAGATACCTATGGCTACACCTTC,-,TRBJ1-2,TRBV5-1,-
CASSSGQGAWNQPQHF,TGTGCCAGCAGTTCTGGACAGGGGGCCTGGAATCAGCCCCAGCATTTT,TRBD1,TRBJ1-5,TRBV28,-
CASSFVGAGDDYGYTF,TGTGCCAGCAGTTTTGTCGGGGCAGGGGATGACTATGGCTACACCTTC,-,TRBJ1-2,TRBV27,-
CASSLGPNTDTQYF,TGTGCCAGCAGCTTAGGGCCAAACACAGATACGCAGTATTTT,-,TRBJ2-3,TRBV7-9,-
CASSRDLTYEQYF,TGTGCCAGCAGCCGGGACTTAACCTACGAGCAGTACTTC,-,TRBJ2-7,TRBV7-9,-
CASSQDLRGPYYEQYF,TGCGCCAGCAGCCAAGATCTTCGGGGTCCCTACTACGAGCAGTACTTC,-,TRBJ2-7,TRBV4-3,-